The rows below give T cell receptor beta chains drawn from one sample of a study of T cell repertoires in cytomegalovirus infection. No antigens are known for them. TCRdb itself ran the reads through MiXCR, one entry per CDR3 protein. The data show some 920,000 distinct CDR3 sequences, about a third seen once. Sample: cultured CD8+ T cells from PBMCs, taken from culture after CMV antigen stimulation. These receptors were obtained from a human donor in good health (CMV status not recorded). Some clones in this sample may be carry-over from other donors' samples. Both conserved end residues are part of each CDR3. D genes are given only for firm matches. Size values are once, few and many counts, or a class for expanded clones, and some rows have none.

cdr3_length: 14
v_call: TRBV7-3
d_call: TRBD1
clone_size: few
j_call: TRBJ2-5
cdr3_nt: TGTGCCAGCAGCCCCGGGACAGGGGAGGAGACCCAGTACTTC
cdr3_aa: CASSPGTGEETQYF

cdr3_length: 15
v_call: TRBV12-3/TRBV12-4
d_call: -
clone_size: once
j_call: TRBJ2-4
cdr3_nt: TGTGCCAGCACCCTAAAACTGCATTGGGAAAACATTCAGTACTTC
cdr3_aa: CASTLKLHWENIQYF

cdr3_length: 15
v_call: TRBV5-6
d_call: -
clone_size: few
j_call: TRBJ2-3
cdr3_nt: TGTGCCAGCAGCTTTGGCGGGACTAGCACAGATACGCAGTATTTT
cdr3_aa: CASSFGGTSTDTQYF

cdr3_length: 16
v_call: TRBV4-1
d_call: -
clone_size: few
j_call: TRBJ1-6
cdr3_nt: TGCGCCAGCAGCCAAGATTTTTCGGGACTTGGCTCACCCCTCCACTTT
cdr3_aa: CASSQDFSGLGSPLHF

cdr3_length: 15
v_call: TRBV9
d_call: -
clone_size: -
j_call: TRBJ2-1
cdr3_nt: TGTGCCAGCAGCGTAGAAGGGATCGGGCACAATGAGCAGTTCTTC
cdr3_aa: CASSVEGIGHNEQFF

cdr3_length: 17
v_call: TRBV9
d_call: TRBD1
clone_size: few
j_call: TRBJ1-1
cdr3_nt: TGTGCCAGCAGCGACCCCCGGGACAGGGGGCTGAGCACTGAAGCTTTCTTT
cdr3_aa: CASSDPRDRGLSTEAFF

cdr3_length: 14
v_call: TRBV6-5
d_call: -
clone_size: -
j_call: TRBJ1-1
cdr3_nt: TGTGCCAGTTACATGGCCAGAGTTAACACTGAAGCTTTCTTT
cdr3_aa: CASYMARVNTEAFF

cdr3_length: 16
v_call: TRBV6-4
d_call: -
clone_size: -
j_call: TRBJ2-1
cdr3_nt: TGTGCCAGCAGTGACTGGGGGACATCCTCTGGGAATGAGCAGTTCTTC
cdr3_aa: CASSDWGTSSGNEQFF

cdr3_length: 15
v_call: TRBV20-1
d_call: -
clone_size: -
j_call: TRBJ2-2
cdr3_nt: TGCAGTGCTACTGGGGGGCACAAGAACACCGGGGAGCTGTTTTTT
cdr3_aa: CSATGGHKNTGELFF

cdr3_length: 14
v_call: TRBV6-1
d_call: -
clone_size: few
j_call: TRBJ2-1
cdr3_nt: TGTGCCAGCAGTGGTAGGACAGCCTACAATGAGCAGTTCTTC
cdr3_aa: CASSGRTAYNEQFF

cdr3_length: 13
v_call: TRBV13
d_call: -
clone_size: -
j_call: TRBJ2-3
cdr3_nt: TGTGCCAGCAGCTTAAAAAATACAGATACGCAGTATTTT
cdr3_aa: CASSLKNTDTQYF

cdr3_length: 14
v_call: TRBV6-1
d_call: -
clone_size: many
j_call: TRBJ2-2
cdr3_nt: TGTGCCAGCAGTGTTGGCGACTACACCGGGGAGCTGTTTTTT
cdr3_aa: CASSVGDYTGELFF

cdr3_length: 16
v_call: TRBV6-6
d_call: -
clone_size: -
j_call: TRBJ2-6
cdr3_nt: TGTGCCGGGGGTCCACCAGGGAGCTCTGGGGCCAACGTCCTGACTTTC
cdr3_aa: CAGGPPGSSGANVLTF

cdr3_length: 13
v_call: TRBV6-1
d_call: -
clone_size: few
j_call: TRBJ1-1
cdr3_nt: TGTGCCAGCAGTTCCCTCACAGAAACTACGGCTTTCTTT
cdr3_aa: CASSSLTETTAFF

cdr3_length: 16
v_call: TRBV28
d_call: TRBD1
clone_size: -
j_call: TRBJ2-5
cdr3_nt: TGTGCCAGCAACCCTTACACCGGGACAGGGGAAGAGACCCAGTACTTC
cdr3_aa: CASNPYTGTGEETQYF

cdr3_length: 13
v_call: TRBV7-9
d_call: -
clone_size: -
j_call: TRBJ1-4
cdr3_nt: TGTGCCAGCAGTAACAGAAATAATGAAAAACTGTTTTTT
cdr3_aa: CASSNRNNEKLFF

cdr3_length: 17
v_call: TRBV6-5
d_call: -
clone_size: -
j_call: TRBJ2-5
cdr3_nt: TGTGCCAGCAGCCCCGACAGAAACAACGACCCTCAAGAGACCCAGTACTTC
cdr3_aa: CASSPDRNNDPQETQYF

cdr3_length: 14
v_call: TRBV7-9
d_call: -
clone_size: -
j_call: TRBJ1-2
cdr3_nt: TGTGCCAGCAGCTTAGAGGAGAAGACTATTTCCTACACCTTC
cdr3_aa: CASSLEEKTISYTF

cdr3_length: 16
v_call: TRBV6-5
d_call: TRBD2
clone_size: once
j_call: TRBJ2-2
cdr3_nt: TGTGCCAGCTCCGGTCTACGGGGGGGCGACACCGGGGAGCTGTTTTTT
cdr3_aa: CASSGLRGGDTGELFF

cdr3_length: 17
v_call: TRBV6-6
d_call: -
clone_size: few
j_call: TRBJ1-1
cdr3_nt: TGTGCCAGCAGTTCTTATGACACTGCAGGCTTGAACACTGAAGCTTTCTTT
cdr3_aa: CASSSYDTAGLNTEAFF

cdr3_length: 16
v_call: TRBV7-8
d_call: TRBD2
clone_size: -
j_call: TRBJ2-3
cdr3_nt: TGTGCCAGCAGCTTCCCAGCGGGGACTAGCACAGATACGCAGTATTTT
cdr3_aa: CASSFPAGTSTDTQYF

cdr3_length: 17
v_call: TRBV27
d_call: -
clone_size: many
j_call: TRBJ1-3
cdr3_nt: TGTGCCAGCAGTTTATATGGGGGCCACCTCTCTGGAAACACCATATATTTT
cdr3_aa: CASSLYGGHLSGNTIYF

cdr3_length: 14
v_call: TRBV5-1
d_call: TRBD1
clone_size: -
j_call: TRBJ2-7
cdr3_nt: TGCGCCAGCAGCTTTGGTCAGGGGGCTAACGAGCAGTACTTC
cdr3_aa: CASSFGQGANEQYF

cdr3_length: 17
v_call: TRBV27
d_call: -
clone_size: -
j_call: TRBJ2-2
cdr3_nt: TGTGCCAGCAGTTTAGGGCGGCTACAGGGTCTCACCGGGGAGCTGTTTTTT
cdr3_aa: CASSLGRLQGLTGELFF

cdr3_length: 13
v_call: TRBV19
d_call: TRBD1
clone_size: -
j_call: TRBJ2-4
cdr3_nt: TGTGCCAGTAGTACTCAGGGGGCAAACATTCAGTACTTC
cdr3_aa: CASSTQGANIQYF

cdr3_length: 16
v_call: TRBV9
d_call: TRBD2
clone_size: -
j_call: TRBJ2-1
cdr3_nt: TGTGCCAGCAGCGGGACTAGCGGGGAGTTCTACAATGAGCAGTTCTTC
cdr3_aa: CASSGTSGEFYNEQFF

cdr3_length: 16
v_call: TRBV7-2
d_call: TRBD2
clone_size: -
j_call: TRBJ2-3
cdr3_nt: TGTGCCAGCAGCTTAAACCGGGGGGGCCTCACAGATACGCAGTATTTT
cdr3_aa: CASSLNRGGLTDTQYF